The source of this T cell receptor beta chain is a study of blood T cell repertoires in COVID-19. Study-wide context: Researchers got acute and convalescent COVID-19 samples from the United States, Italy and Spain.

Living in 24 US areas, the participants were between roughly 18 and 90 years of age. Per the germline V gene, CDR1 is SGHDN and CDR2 is FVKESK. This CDR3 contains 16 residues. V lost 1 base, J lost 7 bases, and 9 bases stayed unmatched. Using immunoSEQ multiplex PCR, the repertoire was profiled, and TCRdb retains in-frame clones only, with some absent. The table has approximately 350,000 clones, over 75% seen once. The sample comprised PBMCs or T cells enriched from blood (not recorded which). The TCR sequence derives from a man between 18 and 35 years old who had recovered from COVID-19. The rearrangement joins TRBV14 to TRBJ2-1; 8 bases agree with TRBD1. DNA of the CDR3: TGTGCCAGCAGCCAAGCAAGGACAGGGCTTTGGAATGAGCAGTTCTTC. It specifies CASSQARTGLWNEQFF.